The source of this T cell receptor beta chain is a study of human T cells and chemical hapten exposure. On the study more broadly: Alopecia areata, totalis and universalis patients, mostly female, were included. Minor volume differences among pooled libraries chiefly drove per-sample TCR yield variation. Study-wide results and limits: Expanded TCRs were compared with controls, and the expanded TCRs formed significantly more large CDR3 similarity clusters.

TCRdb analysed the RACE reads with MiXCR anew, one entry per CDR3 protein. The sample has some 64,000 distinct CDR3 sequences; approximately 10% are singletons. Time point described: patch test 3, about 24 weeks after DPC sensitization. Stated treatment: therapeutic diphenylcyclopropenone sensitization with weekly scalp DPC. This clonotype has more than one count but fewer than ten. The antigen is undetermined. This CDR3 comprises 18 residues. V was cut by 1 base and J by 4 bases, with 20 bases left in between. Germline V lookup: CDR1 LGHNT, CDR2 FRNRAP. The chain couples TRBV12-5 to TRBJ2-1; D possibly corresponds to TRBD1 (6 bases). The receptor was derived from a woman aged 25 to 45 with alopecia areata. Some clones in this sample may be carry-over from other donors' samples. The source material was whole blood, sampled in connection with sensitization to the hapten diphenylcyclopropenone (DPC). This chain's CDR3 is CASGLGLGTGFMYNEQFF. CDR3 nucleotide sequence: TGTGCTAGTGGTTTGGGTTTAGGAACAGGGTTTATGTACAATGAGCAGTTCTTC.